This entry features one T cell receptor beta chain sequence. Its antigen is not identified. Data came from immunoSEQ multiplex PCR; TCRdb stores just in-frame clones and leaves some out. This sample yields 15,000 to 20,000 clones, of which almost 85% are seen a single time; roughly 33% belongs to the top ten. The CDR3 length is 15 residues. The germline CDR1 and CDR2 sequences are LGHNA and YNFKEQ. V shed 1 base and J 5 bases; nucleotides not matched to a gene: 5. The data derive from a study of T cells in localized non-small cell lung cancer. Study-wide results and caveats: Appearance in adjacent lung was seen for a median 57 of the top 100 tumor clones. There was higher T cell clonality in uninvolved adjacent lung than in tumor, and it was highest there. Longer overall survival was seen with higher T cell density measured in blood.

The sequenced sample was peripheral blood, obtained before any cancer treatment. The receptor's source is a male donor aged 60 or older with stage I lung adenocarcinoma. V usage is TRBV4-2 and J usage is TRBJ1-3, with 7 bases identical to TRBD1. The CDR3 region is CASSQAMDRRNTIYF. CDR3 sequence (DNA): TGTGCCAGCAGCCAAGCTATGGACAGGAGAAACACCATATATTTT.